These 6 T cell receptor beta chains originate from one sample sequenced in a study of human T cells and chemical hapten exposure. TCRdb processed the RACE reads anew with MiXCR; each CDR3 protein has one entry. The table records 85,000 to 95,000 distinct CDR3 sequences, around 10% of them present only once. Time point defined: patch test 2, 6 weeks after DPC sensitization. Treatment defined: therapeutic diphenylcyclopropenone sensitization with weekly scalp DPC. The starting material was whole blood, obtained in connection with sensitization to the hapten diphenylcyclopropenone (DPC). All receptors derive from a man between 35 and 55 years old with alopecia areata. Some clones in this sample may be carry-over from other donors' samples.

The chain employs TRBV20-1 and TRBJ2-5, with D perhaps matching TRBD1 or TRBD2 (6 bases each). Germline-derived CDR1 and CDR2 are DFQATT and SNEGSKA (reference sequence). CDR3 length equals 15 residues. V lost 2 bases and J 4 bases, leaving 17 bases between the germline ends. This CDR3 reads CSARPFRGLGETQYF. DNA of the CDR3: TGCAGTGCTAGACCCTTTCGGGGGCTCGGAGAGACCCAGTACTTC.

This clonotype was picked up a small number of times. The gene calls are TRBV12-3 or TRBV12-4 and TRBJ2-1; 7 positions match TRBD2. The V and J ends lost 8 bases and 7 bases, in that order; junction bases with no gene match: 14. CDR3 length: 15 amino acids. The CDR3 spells CASQLLSAGDNEQFF. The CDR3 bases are TGTGCCAGCCAGTTACTATCGGCGGGGGATAATGAGCAGTTCTTC.

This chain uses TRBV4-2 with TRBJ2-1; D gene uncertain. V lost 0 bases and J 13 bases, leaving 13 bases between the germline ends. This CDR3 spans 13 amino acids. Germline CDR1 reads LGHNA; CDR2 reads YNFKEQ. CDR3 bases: TGTGCCAGCAGCCAAGATAACCCTGGGAATCAGTTCTTC. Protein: CASSQDNPGNQFF.

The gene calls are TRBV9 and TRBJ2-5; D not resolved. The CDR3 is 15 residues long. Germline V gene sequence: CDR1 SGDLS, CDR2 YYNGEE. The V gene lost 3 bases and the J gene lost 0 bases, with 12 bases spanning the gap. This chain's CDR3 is CASSEDKVYQETQYF. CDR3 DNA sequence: TGTGCCAGCAGCGAGGATAAGGTGTACCAAGAGACCCAGTACTTC.

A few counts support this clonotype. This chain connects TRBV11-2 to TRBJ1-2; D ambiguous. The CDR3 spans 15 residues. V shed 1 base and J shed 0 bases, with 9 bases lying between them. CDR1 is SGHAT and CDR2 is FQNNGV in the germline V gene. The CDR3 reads CASSLVYSPNYGYTF. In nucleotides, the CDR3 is TGTGCCAGCAGCTTAGTGTACAGTCCTAACTATGGCTACACCTTC.

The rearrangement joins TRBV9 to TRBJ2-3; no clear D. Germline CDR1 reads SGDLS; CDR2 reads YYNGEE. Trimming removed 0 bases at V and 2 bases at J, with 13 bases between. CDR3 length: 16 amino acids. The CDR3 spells CASSVGESVPTDTQYF. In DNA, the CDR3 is TGTGCCAGCAGCGTAGGGGAAAGCGTTCCCACAGATACGCAGTATTTT.